These 27 T cell receptor beta chains came from one sample sequenced in a study of PD-L1 blockade in urothelial cancer. The method was immunoSEQ multiplex PCR; TCRdb's version includes in-frame clones alone and lacks a portion of them. The sample has under 130,000 clones, approximately 85% seen once. Source: PBMCs, taken around atezolizumab (anti-PD-L1) treatment. The origin of the receptors is a man aged 45-60 years with urothelial cancer.

V gene TRBV29-1 combines with J gene TRBJ2-3, with 10 bases identical to TRBD2. This CDR3 has 13 amino acids. The germline V gene has CDR1 SQVTM and CDR2 ANQGSEA. As DNA, the CDR3 is TGCAGTGCTGGACTAGCGGAACCAGATACGCAGTATTTT. Its protein product is CSAGLAEPDTQYF.

V usage is TRBV20-1 and J usage is TRBJ1-1, with D possibly being TRBD1 (6 bases). Germline lookup yields CDR1 DFQATT and CDR2 SNEGSKA (reference sequence). The CDR3 contains 11 residues. The DNA of the CDR3 is TGCAGGAAAGAGGGGGACACTGAAGCTTTCTTT. As protein: CRKEGDTEAFF.

V and J are TRBV7-3 and TRBJ2-1, with TRBD2 matching 8 bases. Germline CDR1 SGHTA, CDR2 FQGTGA. Trimming removed 5 bases from V and 2 bases from J; junction bases left unmatched: 5. The CDR3 contains 15 residues. The CDR3 nucleotides are TGTGCCAGCAGCCCTTCCGGGGGGGCCTACAATGAGCAGTTCTTC. This translates into CASSPSGGAYNEQFF.

In this sample, this clone turned up once. The chain carries TRBV30 and TRBJ2-7, with a weak D call TRBD1 (6 bases). The CDR3 consists of 12 residues. Deletions cut 2 bases from V and 6 bases from J, with 11 bases between. Germline assignment: CDR1 GTSNPN and CDR2 SVGIG (reference sequence). The DNA for the CDR3 is TGTGCCTGGAGTTCGACAGGAGCCGAGCAGTACTTC. Translation: CAWSSTGAEQYF. The full variable domain, its missing parts supplied by reference TRBV30 and TRBJ2-7, is SQTIHQWPATLVQPVGSPLSLECTVEGTSNPNLYWYRQAAGRGLQLLFYSVGIGQISSEVPQNLSASRPQDRQFILSSKKLLLSDSGFYLCAWSSTGAEQYFGPGTRLTVT.

V usage is TRBV6-1 and J usage is TRBJ1-1; 7 bases agree with TRBD1. The germline CDR1 and CDR2 sequences are MNHNS and SASEGT. J was trimmed by 7 bases and V by 5 bases; bases with no gene match: 7. This CDR3 is built from 13 residues. This CDR3 reads CASSKTGVGEAFF. The CDR3 DNA follows: TGTGCCAGCAGTAAAACAGGGGTGGGTGAAGCTTTCTTT.

The chain uses TRBV9 and TRBJ1-1; TRBD1 aligns across 8 bases. CDR1 is SGDLS and CDR2 is YYNGEE in the germline V gene. The CDR3 is made up of 15 amino acids. V lost 3 bases and J lost 3; bases outside the gene matches: 7. Here the CDR3 DNA reads TGTGCCAGCAGCGGTCAGGGGGCGGAGGACACTGAAGCTTTCTTT. Its translation: CASSGQGAEDTEAFF.

This chain uses TRBV7-2 with TRBJ1-1; D is unclear. The CDR3 is 12 residues long. The germline V and J ends were trimmed by 6 bases and 0 bases, with 5 bases remaining between them. CDR1 and CDR2 (germline): SGHTA, FQGNSA. CDR3 loop: CASSQMNTEAFF. CDR3 coding DNA: TGTGCCAGCAGTCAAATGAACACTGAAGCTTTCTTT.

V and J are TRBV5-1 and TRBJ1-6; D unresolved. The ends were cut back, 4 bases at V and 5 bases at J, with 4 bases in the middle. The CDR3 loop spans 12 amino acids. Germline assignment: CDR1 SGHRS and CDR2 YFSETQ. The CDR3 DNA follows: TGCGCCAGCAGCCCTCATAATTCACCCCTCCACTTT. Its protein is CASSPHNSPLHF.

The count of this clone is one. This sequence joins TRBV6-1 and TRBJ1-5, with 9 bases aligning to TRBD1. V was pared by 7 bases and J by 7 bases, with 5 bases of the junction left unmatched. There are 13 residues in the CDR3. Per germline, CDR1 MNHNS and CDR2 SASEGT. The CDR3 loop is CASMRDRAQPQHF. The CDR3 nucleotides read TGTGCCAGCATGAGGGACAGGGCCCAGCCCCAGCATTTT.

This clone was counted a single time. V usage is TRBV5-1 and J usage is TRBJ2-3; TRBD2 matches at 7 bases. The trim removed 3 bases at V and 4 bases at J, leaving 2 bases unmatched. The CDR3 is 13 amino acids. CDR1 and CDR2 from the germline V gene are SGHRS and YFSETQ. The CDR3 reads CASSWGGADTQYF. The CDR3 coding sequence is TGCGCCAGCAGCTGGGGGGGGGCAGATACGCAGTATTTT.

The chain couples TRBV15 to TRBJ1-1; TRBD1 might be the D (6 bases). The germline CDR1 and CDR2 sequences are LNHNV and YYDKDF (reference sequence). The CDR3 runs 15 residues. V was pared by 1 base and J by 3 bases, with 12 bases between. The CDR3 DNA sequence: TGTGCCACCAGCAGAGCTACGGGGGGCTACACTGAAGCTTTCTTT. Amino acids: CATSRATGGYTEAFF.

The chain couples TRBV25-1 to TRBJ1-4, with 7 bases identical to TRBD1. The germline V gene has CDR1 MGHDK and CDR2 SYGVNS. The CDR3 sequence is 14 residues long. V was pared by 7 bases and J by 7 bases, with 9 bases of the junction left unmatched. The CDR3, as DNA: TGTGCCAGCACTAGGGACAGCGCCAGTGAAAAACTGTTTTTT. It codes for CASTRDSASEKLFF.

The V gene is TRBV14, the J gene TRBJ2-7; TRBD2 matches at 7 bases. This CDR3 is 14 amino acids long. Germline V gene sequence: CDR1 SGHDN, CDR2 FVKESK. Trimming took 4 bases from V and 6 from J; bases not matched to a gene: 9. The CDR3, as DNA: TGTGCCAGCAGCCTTGGCGCGGGAGTATTCGAGCAGTACTTC. This codes for CASSLGAGVFEQYF.

V gene TRBV28 combines with J gene TRBJ1-5; no clear D gene. Trimming took 10 bases from V and 9 from J, leaving 19 bases between them. The CDR3 runs 13 residues. CDR1 and CDR2 (germline): MDHEN, SYDVKM. Here the CDR3 reads CATYGTQYRPQHF. The CDR3 region has the DNA TGTGCCACCTACGGTACACAGTATCGGCCCCAGCATTTT.

The V gene is TRBV5-6, the J gene TRBJ2-3; TRBD2 agrees at 7 bases. Trimming removed 3 bases from V and 2 bases from J; junction bases left unmatched: 6. The V gene's germline CDR1 is SGHDT and CDR2 YYEEEE. This CDR3 has 15 amino acids. The CDR3 DNA is TGTGCCAGCAGCTCGTGGGGGGGAGTCACAGATACGCAGTATTTT. Protein: CASSSWGGVTDTQYF.

The genes are TRBV5-4 and TRBJ2-1, with D possibly TRBD2 on 6 matching bases. The V end lost 0 bases, the J end lost 5 bases, and 15 bases lay between the germline ends. CDR3 length equals 16 residues. CDR1 and CDR2 from the germline V gene are SGHNT and YYREEE (reference sequence). CDR3 sequence reads: CASSLAVTRDHNEQFF. DNA for the CDR3: TGTGCCAGCAGCTTGGCCGTGACTAGGGATCACAATGAGCAGTTCTTC.

This chain links TRBV2 with TRBJ1-3; TRBD1 might be the D (5 bases). CDR3 length: 14 amino acids. V was trimmed by 6 bases and J by 2 bases, leaving 11 bases between them. Germline V gives CDR1 SNHLY, CDR2 FYNNEI. The CDR3 reads CASSQQVAGNTIYF. The CDR3 nucleotides are TGTGCCAGCAGCCAACAGGTGGCTGGAAACACCATATATTTT.

DNA for the CDR3: TGTGCCACCAGCAGAGATCCGGGACAACCGAACACTGAAGCTTTCTTT. Residues: CATSRDPGQPNTEAFF. This sequence joins TRBV15 and TRBJ1-1; weak D call: TRBD1 (6 bases). CDR1 LNHNV and CDR2 YYDKDF come from the germline V gene (reference sequence). This CDR3 comprises 16 residues. Trimming cost V 0 bases and J 1 base, with 12 bases left between them.

The chain joins TRBV5-1 to TRBJ2-1; TRBD2 might be the D (6 bases). Germline CDR1 is SGHRS and CDR2 is YFSETQ. Between the trimmed V and J ends, which lost 2 bases and 7 bases, there was a span of 13 bases. This CDR3 spans 14 amino acids. The CDR3 spells CASSLPTSGNEQFF. CDR3 DNA: TGCGCCAGCAGCTTACCGACTAGTGGGAATGAGCAGTTCTTC.

The chain employs TRBV6-6 and TRBJ1-3, with a weak D call TRBD1 (5 bases). The CDR3 has 13 amino acids. Germline assignment: CDR1 MNHNY and CDR2 SVGAGI (reference sequence). V lost 6 bases and J lost 0, with 6 bases in between. The CDR3 reads CASRGGSGNTIYF. The CDR3 DNA is TGTGCCAGCAGGGGGGGCTCTGGAAACACCATATATTTT.

The chain couples TRBV28 to TRBJ2-3; TRBD2 matches 12 bases. CDR1 and CDR2 from the germline V gene are MDHEN and SYDVKM. The CDR3 sequence is 16 residues long. V lost 6 bases, J lost 2 bases, and 6 bases stayed unmatched. CDR3 in amino acids: CASSPGLAGLTDTQYF. In DNA form, the CDR3 reads TGTGCCAGCAGCCCAGGACTAGCGGGACTCACAGATACGCAGTATTTT.

The genes are TRBV5-4 and TRBJ2-3; 9 bases align to TRBD2. V dropped 2 bases and J dropped 3; count of bases not matched to a gene: 1. Germline CDR1 is SGHNT and CDR2 is YYREEE (reference sequence). CDR3 size: 14 residues. The CDR3: CASSLLAGTDTQYF. The CDR3 DNA reads TGTGCCAGCAGCTTACTAGCGGGTACAGATACGCAGTATTTT.

The chain is built from TRBV4-1 and TRBJ2-1; D ambiguous. The CDR3 is 16 residues long. V lost 0 bases, J lost 0 bases, and 9 bases lay in between. From germline, CDR1 is MGHRA and CDR2 YSYEKL. The CDR3, as DNA: TGCGCCAGCAGCCAAGATTCACAGAGCTCCTACAATGAGCAGTTCTTC. The encoded protein is CASSQDSQSSYNEQFF.

The CDR3 protein is CAWSKETQYF. CDR3 coding DNA: TGTGCCTGGAGCAAAGAGACCCAGTACTTC. V gene TRBV30 combines with J gene TRBJ2-5, with unresolved D. Trimming removed 3 bases from V and 3 bases from J, with 2 bases in between. Germline CDR1 is GTSNPN and CDR2 is SVGIG (reference sequence). This CDR3 contains 10 residues.

The chain carries TRBV9 and TRBJ2-1; 11 bases are a match to TRBD1. This CDR3 is 16 amino acids long. Germline trimming cut 4 bases from V and 8 bases from J; bases unmatched to any gene: 11. CDR1 is SGDLS and CDR2 is YYNGEE in the germline V gene. CDR3 in amino acids: CASSKRDRGSFHEQFF. The CDR3, as DNA: TGTGCCAGCAGCAAACGGGACAGGGGGTCCTTCCATGAGCAGTTCTTC.

Written as DNA, the CDR3 is TGCGCCAGCAGCTTTTGGGGCGACCCCGAGCAGTACTTC. Translation: CASSFWGDPEQYF. The gene calls are TRBV5-1 and TRBJ2-7; weak D call: TRBD1 (5 bases). V lost 2 bases and J 6 bases, leaving 12 bases between the germline ends. The CDR3 spans 13 residues. Germline CDR1 and CDR2: SGHRS and YFSETQ.

This chain joins TRBV27 and TRBJ1-2, with a possible D match to TRBD1 (5 bases). Germline values: CDR1 MNHEY, CDR2 SMNVEV (reference sequence). The germline V and J ends were trimmed by 2 bases and 3 bases, with 16 bases remaining between them. The CDR3 extends over 16 amino acids. CDR3 sequence (DNA): TGTGCCAGCAGTTTAAGCCCCTTAGAAGGGGACTATGGCTACACCTTC. Translating gives CASSLSPLEGDYGYTF.